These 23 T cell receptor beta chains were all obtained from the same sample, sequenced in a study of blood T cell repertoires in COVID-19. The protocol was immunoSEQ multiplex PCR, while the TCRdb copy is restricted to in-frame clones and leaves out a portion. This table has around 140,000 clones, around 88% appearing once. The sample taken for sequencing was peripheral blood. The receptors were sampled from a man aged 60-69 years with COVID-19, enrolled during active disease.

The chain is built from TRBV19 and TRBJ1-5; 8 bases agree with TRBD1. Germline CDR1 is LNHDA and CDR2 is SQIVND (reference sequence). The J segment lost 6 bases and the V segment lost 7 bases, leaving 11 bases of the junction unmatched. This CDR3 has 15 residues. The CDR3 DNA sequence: TGTGCCAGTACACCGGGACAGGTTAGGAGTCAGCCCCAGCATTTT. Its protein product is CASTPGQVRSQPQHF.

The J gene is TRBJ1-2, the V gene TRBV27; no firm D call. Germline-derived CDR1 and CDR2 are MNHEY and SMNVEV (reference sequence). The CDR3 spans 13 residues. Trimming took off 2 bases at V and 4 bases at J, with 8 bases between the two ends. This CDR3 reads CASSLAGSYGYTF. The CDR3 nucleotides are TGTGCCAGCAGTTTAGCAGGCTCCTATGGCTACACCTTC.

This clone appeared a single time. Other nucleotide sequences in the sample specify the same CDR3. This CDR3 is CATSRDRVPQPQHF. The CDR3 DNA sequence: TGTGCCACCAGCAGAGACCGCGTTCCTCAGCCCCAGCATTTT. The rearrangement links TRBV15 to TRBJ1-5; D gene uncertain. CDR1 and CDR2 (germline): LNHNV, YYDKDF (reference sequence). Trimming left V 0 bases short and J 6 bases short, with 9 bases between. The CDR3 consists of 14 residues.

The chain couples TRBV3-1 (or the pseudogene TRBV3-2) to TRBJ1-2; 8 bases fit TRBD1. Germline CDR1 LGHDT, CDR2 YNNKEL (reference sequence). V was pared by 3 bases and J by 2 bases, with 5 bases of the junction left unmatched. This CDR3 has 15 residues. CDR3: CASSQQTGVNYGYTF. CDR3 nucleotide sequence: TGTGCCAGCAGCCAGCAGACAGGGGTAAACTATGGCTACACCTTC.

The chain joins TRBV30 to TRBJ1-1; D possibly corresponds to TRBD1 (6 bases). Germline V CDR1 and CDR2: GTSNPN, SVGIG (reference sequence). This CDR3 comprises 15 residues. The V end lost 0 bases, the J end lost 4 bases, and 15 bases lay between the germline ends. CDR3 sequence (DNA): TGTGCCTGGAGTGTAGGGGGGGCGATTGGCACTGAAGCTTTCTTT. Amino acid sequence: CAWSVGGAIGTEAFF.

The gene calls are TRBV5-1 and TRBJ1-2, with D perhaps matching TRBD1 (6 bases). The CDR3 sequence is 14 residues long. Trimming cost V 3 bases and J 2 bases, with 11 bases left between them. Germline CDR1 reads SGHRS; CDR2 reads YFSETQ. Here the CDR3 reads CASSSGQPNYGYTF. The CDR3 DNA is TGCGCCAGCAGCTCCGGACAGCCAAACTATGGCTACACCTTC.

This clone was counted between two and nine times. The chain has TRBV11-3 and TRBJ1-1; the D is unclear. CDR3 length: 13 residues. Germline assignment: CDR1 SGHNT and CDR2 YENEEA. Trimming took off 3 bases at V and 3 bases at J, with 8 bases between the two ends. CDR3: CASSLNRDTEAFF. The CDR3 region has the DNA TGTGCCAGCAGCTTGAACCGGGACACTGAAGCTTTCTTT.

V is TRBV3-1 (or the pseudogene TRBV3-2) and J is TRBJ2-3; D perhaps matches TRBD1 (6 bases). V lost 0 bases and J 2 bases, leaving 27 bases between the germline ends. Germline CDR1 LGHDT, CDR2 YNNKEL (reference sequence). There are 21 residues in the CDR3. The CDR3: CASSQDLGTGSFTSNTDTQYF. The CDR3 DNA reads TGTGCCAGCAGCCAAGACCTGGGAACAGGGAGTTTCACGTCCAACACAGATACGCAGTATTTT.

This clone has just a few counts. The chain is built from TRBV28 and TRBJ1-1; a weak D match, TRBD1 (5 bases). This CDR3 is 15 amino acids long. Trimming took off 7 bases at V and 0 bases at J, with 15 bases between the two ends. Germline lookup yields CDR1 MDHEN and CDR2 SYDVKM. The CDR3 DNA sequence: TGTGCCAGCACCGTCTTGGGGGGGATGAACACTGAAGCTTTCTTT. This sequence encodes CASTVLGGMNTEAFF.

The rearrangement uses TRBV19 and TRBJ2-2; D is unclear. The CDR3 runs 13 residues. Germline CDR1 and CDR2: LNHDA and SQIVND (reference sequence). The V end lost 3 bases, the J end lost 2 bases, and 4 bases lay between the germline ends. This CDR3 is CASSILNTGELFF. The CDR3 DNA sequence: TGTGCCAGTAGTATTTTAAACACCGGGGAGCTGTTTTTT.

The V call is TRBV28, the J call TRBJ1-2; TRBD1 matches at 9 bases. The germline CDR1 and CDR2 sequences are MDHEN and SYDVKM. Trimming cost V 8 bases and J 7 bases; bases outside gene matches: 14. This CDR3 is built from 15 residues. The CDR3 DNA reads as TGTGCCAGCGGGGTCCGGACAGGGGCGGTAGGTGGCTACACCTTC. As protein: CASGVRTGAVGGYTF.

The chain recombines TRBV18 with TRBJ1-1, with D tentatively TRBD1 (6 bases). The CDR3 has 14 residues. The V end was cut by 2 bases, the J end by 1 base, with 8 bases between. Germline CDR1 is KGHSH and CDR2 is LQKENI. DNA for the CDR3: TGTGCCAGCTCACCAAACAGGGAGAACACTGAAGCTTTCTTT. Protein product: CASSPNRENTEAFF.

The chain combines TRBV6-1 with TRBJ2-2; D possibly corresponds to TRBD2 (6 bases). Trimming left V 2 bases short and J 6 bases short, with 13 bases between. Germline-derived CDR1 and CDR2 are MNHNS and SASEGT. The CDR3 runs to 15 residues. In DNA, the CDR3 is TGTGCCAGCAGTGAACTTTCAGGGAGGTCCGGGGAGCTGTTTTTT. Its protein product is CASSELSGRSGELFF.

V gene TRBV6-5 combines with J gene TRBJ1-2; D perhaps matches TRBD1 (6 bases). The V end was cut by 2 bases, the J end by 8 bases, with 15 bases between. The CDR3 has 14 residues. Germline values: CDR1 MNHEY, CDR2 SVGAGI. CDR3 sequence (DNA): TGTGCCAGCAGTTACGATGGGGGCGCGAAAGGCTACACCTTC. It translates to CASSYDGGAKGYTF.

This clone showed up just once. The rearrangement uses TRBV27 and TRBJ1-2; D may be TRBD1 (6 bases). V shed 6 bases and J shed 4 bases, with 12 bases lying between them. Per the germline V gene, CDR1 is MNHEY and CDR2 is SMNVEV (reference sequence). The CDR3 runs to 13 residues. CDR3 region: CASRQGLTYGYTF. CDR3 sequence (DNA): TGTGCCAGCAGACAGGGTTTGACCTATGGCTACACCTTC.

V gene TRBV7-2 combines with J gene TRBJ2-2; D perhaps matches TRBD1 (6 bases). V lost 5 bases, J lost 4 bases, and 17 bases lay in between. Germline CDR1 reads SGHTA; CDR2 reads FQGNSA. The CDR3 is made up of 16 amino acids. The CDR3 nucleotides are TGTGCCAGCAGCACACCCGGGACAACCATCACCGGGGAGCTGTTTTTT. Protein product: CASSTPGTTITGELFF.

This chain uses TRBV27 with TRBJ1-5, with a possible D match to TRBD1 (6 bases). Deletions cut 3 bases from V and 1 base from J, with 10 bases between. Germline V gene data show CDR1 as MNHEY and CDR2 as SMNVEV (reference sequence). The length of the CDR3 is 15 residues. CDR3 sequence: CASSLRGMSNQPQHF. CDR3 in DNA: TGTGCCAGCAGTTTGAGGGGGATGAGCAATCAGCCCCAGCATTTT.

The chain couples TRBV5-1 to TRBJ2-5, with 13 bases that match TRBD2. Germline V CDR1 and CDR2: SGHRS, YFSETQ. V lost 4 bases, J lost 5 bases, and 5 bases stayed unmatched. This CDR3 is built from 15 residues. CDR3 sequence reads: CASSPGLAGAETQYF. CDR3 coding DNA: TGCGCCAGCAGCCCCGGACTAGCGGGGGCGGAGACCCAGTACTTC.

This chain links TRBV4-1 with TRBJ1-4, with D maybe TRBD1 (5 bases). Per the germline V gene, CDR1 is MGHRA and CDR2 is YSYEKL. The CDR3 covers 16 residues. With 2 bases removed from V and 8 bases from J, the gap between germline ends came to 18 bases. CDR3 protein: CASSQPGRDKREKLFF. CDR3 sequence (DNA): TGCGCCAGCAGCCAACCAGGGAGGGATAAACGGGAAAAACTGTTTTTT.

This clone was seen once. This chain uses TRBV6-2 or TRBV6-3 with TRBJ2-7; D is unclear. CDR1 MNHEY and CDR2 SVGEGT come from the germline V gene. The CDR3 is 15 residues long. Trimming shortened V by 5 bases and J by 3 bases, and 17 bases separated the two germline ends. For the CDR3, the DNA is TGTGCCAGCAGTCCCACCAGGTTCTTCCTCTACGAGCAGTACTTC. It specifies CASSPTRFFLYEQYF.

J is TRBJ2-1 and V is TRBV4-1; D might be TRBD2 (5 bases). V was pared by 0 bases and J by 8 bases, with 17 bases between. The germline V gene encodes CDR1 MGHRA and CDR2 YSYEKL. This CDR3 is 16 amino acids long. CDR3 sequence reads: CASSQDRGTQVDEQFF. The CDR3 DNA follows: TGCGCCAGCAGCCAAGATCGGGGTACGCAAGTGGATGAGCAGTTCTTC.

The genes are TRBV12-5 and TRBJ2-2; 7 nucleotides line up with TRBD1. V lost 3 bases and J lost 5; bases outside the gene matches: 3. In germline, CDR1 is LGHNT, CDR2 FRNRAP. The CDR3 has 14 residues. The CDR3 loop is CASGFTGATGELFF. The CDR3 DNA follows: TGTGCTAGTGGTTTTACAGGGGCAACCGGGGAGCTGTTTTTT.

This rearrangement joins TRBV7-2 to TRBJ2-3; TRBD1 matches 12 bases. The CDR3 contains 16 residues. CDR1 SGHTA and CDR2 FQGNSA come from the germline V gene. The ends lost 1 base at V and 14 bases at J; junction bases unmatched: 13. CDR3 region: CASSLGPRDRGQKLYF. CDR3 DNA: TGTGCCAGCAGCTTAGGACCCCGGGACAGGGGGCAAAAATTGTATTTT.